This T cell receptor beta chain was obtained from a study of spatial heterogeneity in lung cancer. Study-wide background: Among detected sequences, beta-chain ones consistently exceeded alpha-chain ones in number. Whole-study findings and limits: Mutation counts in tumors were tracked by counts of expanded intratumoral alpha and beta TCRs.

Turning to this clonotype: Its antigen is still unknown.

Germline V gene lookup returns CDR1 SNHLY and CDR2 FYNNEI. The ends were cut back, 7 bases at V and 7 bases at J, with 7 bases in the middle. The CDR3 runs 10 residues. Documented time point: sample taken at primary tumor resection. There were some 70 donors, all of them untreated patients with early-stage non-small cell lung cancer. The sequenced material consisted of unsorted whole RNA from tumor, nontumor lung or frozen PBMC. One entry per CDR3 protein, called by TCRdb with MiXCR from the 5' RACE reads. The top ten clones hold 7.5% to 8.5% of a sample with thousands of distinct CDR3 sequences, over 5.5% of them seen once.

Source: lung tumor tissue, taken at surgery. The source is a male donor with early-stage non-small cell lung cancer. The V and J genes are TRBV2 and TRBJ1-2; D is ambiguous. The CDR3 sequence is CASKAGGYTF. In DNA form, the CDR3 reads TGTGCCAGCAAGGCAGGTGGCTACACCTTC.